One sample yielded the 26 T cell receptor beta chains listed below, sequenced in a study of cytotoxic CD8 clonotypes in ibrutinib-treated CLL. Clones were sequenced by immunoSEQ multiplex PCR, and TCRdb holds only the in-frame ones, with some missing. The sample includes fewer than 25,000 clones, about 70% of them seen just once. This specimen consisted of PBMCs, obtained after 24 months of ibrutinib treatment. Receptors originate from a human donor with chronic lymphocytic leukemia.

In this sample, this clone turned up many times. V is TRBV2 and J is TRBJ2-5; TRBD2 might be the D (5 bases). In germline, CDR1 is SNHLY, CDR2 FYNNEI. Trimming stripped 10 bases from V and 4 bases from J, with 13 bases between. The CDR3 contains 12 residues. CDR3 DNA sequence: TGTGCCACCTCGTCTGAGGGAGAGACCCAGTACTTC. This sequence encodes CATSSEGETQYF.

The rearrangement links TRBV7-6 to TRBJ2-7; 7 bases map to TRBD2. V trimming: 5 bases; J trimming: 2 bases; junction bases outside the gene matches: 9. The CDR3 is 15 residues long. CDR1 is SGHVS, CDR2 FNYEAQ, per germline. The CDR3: CASSIHPGTTYEQYF. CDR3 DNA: TGTGCCAGCAGCATCCACCCCGGGACTACCTACGAGCAGTACTTC.

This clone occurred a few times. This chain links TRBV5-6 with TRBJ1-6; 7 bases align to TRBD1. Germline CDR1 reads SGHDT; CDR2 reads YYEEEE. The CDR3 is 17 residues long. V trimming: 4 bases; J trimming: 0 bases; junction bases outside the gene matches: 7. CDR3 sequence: CASSRTGKGSYNSPLHF. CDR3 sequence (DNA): TGTGCCAGCAGCAGGACAGGCAAGGGCTCCTATAATTCACCCCTCCACTTT. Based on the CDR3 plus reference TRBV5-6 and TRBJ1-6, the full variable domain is DAGVTQSPTHLIKTRGQQVTLRCSPKSGHDTVSWYQQALGQGPQFIFQYYEEEERQRGNFPDRFSGHQFPNYSSELNVNALLLGDSALYLCASSRTGKGSYNSPLHFGNGTRLTVT.

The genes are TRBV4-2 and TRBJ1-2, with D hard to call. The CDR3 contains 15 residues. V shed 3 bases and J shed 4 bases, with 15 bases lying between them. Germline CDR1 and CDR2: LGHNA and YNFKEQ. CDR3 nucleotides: TGTGCCAGCAGCCACCGAGGAGGCTTTAGCTATGGCTACACCTTC. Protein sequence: CASSHRGGFSYGYTF.

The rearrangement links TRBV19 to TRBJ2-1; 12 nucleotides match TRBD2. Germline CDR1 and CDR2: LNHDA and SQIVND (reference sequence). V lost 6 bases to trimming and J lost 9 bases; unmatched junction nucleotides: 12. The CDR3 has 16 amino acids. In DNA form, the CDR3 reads TGTGCCAGTAGCAAGACTAGCGGGGGACCCTTTAGTGAGCAGTTCTTC. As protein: CASSKTSGGPFSEQFF.

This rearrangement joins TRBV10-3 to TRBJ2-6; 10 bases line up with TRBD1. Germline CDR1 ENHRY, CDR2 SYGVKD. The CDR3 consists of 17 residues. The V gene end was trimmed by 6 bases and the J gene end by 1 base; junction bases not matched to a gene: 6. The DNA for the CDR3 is TGTGCCATCAGATGGGACAGGGGAAGTTCTGGGGCCAACGTCCTGACTTTC. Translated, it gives CAIRWDRGSSGANVLTF.

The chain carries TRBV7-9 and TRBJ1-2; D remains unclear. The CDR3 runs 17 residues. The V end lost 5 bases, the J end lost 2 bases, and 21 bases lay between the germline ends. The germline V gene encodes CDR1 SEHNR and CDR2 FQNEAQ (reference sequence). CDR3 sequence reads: CASSNVDGSRTNYGYTF. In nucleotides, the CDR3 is TGTGCCAGCAGCAACGTGGACGGCTCGCGTACCAACTATGGCTACACCTTC.

The CDR3 is CASGPGQPTIAKNIQYF. The CDR3 coding sequence is TGTGCTAGTGGCCCGGGACAGCCAACCATAGCCAAAAACATTCAGTACTTC. The chain links TRBV12-5 to TRBJ2-4; 7 positions match TRBD1. Trimming at V came to 6 bases and at J to 0 bases, leaving 11 bases not matched to a gene. The germline V gene has CDR1 LGHNT and CDR2 FRNRAP. The CDR3 is 17 residues long.

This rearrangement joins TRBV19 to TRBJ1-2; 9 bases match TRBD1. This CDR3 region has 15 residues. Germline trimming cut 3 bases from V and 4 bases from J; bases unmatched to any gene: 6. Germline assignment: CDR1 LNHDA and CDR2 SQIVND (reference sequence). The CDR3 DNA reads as TGTGCCAGTAGTATTCAAGGGACAGGGTCCTATGGCTACACCTTC. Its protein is CASSIQGTGSYGYTF.

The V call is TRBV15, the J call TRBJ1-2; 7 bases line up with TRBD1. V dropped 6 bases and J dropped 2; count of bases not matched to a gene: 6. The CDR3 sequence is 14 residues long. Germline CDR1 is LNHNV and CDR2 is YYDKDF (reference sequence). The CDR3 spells CATRGGRKNYGYTF. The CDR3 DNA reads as TGTGCCACCAGAGGGGGCAGAAAGAACTATGGCTACACCTTC.

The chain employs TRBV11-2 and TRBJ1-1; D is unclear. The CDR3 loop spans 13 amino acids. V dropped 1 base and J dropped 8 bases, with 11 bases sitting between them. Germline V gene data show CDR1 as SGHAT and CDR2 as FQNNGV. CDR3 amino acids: CASSLAPAKEAFF. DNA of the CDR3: TGTGCCAGCAGCTTAGCGCCAGCAAAAGAAGCTTTCTTT.

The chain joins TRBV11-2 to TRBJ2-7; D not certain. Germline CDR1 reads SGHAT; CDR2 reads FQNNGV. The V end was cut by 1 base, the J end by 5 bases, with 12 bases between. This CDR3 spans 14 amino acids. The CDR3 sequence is CASSLAYLGDEQYF. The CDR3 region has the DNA TGTGCCAGCAGCTTAGCGTATCTGGGCGACGAGCAGTACTTC.

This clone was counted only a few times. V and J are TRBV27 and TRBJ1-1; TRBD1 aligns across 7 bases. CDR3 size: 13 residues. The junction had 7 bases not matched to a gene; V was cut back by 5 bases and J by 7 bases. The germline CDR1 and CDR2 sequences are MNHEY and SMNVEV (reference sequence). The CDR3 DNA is TGTGCCAGCAGTCCTAGGGGGCCTGATGAAGCTTTCTTT. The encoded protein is CASSPRGPDEAFF.

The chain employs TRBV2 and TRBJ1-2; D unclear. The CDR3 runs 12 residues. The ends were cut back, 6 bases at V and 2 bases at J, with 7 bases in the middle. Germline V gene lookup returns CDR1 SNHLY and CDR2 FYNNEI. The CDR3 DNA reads TGTGCCAGCAGCCAAGGGAACTATGGCTACACCTTC. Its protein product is CASSQGNYGYTF. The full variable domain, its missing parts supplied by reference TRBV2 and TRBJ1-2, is EPEVTQTPSHQVTQMGQEVILRCVPISNHLYFYWYRQILGQKVEFLVSFYNNEISEKSEIFDDQFSVERPDGSNFTLKIRSTKLEDSAMYFCASSQGNYGYTFGSGTRLTVV.

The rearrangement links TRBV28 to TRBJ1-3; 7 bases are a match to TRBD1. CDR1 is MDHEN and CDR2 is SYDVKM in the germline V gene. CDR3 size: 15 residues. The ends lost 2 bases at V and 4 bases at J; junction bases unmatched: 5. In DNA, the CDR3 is TGTGCCAGCAGTTTAGGGGTGGGACAGGGAAACACCATATATTTT. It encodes CASSLGVGQGNTIYF.

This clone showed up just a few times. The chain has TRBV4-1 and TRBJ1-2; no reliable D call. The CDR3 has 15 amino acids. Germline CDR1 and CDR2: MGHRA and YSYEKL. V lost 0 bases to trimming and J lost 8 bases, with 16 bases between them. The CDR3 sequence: CASSQDNRLPRGYTF. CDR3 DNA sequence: TGCGCCAGCAGCCAAGATAACCGACTGCCTAGGGGCTACACCTTC.

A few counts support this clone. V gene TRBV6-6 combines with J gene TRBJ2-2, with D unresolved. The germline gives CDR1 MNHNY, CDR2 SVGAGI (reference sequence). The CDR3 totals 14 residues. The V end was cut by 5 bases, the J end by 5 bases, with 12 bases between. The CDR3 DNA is TGTGCCAGCAGTCCGTCTCGCGGTACCGGGGAGCTGTTTTTT. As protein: CASSPSRGTGELFF.

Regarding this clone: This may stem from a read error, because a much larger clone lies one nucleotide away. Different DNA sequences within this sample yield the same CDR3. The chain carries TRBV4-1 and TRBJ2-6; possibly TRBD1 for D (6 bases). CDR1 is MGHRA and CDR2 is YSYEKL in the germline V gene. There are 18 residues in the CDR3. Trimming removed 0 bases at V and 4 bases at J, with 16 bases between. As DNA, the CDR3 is TGCGCCAGCAGCCAAGATCGCGGACAGCTCTCCGGGGCCAACGTCCTGACTTTC. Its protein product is CASSQDRGQLSGANVLTF.

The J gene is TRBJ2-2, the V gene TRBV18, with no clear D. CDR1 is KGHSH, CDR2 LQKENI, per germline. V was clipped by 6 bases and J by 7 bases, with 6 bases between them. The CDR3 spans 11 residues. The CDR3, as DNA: TGTGCCAGCTCCTCAGACGGGGAGCTGTTTTTT. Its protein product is CASSSDGELFF.

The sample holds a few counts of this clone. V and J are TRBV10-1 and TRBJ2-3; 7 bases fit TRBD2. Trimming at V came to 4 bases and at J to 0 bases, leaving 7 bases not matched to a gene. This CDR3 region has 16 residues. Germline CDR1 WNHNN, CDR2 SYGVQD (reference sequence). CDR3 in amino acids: CASSAIARGSTDTQYF. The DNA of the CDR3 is TGCGCCAGCAGTGCCATAGCGCGGGGGAGCACAGATACGCAGTATTTT.

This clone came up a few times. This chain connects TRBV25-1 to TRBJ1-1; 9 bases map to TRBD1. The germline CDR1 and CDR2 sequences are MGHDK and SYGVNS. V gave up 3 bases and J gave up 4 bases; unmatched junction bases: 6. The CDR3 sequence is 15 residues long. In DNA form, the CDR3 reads TGTGCCAGCAGTGACTTTAGACAGGGGGGCACTGAAGCTTTCTTT. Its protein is CASSDFRQGGTEAFF.

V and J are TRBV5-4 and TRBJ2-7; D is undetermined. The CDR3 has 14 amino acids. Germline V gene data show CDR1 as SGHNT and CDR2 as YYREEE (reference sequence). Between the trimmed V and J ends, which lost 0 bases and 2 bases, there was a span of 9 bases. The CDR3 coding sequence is TGTGCCAGCAGCTTGGATCAAGGGACCTACGAGCAGTACTTC. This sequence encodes CASSLDQGTYEQYF. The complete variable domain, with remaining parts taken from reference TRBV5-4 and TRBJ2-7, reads ETGVTQSPTHLIKTRGQQVTLRCSSQSGHNTVSWYQQALGQGPQFIFQYYREEENGRGNFPPRFSGLQFPNYSSELNVNALELDDSALYLCASSLDQGTYEQYFGPGTRLTVT.

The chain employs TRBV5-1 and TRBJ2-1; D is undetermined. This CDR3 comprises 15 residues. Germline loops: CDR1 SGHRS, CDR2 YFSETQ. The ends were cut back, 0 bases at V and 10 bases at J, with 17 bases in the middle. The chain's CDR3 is CASSLEILGAAEQFF. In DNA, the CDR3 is TGCGCCAGCAGCTTGGAGATATTGGGCGCCGCGGAGCAGTTCTTC.

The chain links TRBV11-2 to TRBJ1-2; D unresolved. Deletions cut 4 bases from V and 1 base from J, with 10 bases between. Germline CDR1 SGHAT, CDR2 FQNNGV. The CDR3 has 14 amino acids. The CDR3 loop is CASSYIRSNYGYTF. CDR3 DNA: TGTGCCAGCAGCTACATAAGGAGTAACTATGGCTACACCTTC. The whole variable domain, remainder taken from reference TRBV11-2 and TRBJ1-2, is EAGVAQSPRYKIIEKRQSVAFWCNPISGHATLYWYQQILGQGPKLLIQFQNNGVVDDSQLPKDRFSAERLKGVDSTLKIQPAKLEDSAVYLCASSYIRSNYGYTFGSGTRLTVV.

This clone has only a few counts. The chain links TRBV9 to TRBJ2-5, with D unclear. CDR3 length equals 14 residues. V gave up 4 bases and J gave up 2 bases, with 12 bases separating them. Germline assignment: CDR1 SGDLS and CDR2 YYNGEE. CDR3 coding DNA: TGTGCCAGCAGCCCGTACCGGTGGCAAGAGACCCAGTACTTC. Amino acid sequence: CASSPYRWQETQYF.

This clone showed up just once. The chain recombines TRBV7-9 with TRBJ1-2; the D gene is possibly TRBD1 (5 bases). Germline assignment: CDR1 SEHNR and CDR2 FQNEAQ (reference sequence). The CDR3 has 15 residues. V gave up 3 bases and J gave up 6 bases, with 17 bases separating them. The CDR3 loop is CASSFGTHGRDGYTF. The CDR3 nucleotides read TGTGCCAGCAGCTTCGGGACCCACGGGCGGGATGGCTACACCTTC.